One TCR beta chain is described in this entry. The antigen is unknown. This entry comes from a study of OX40 agonist ivuxolimab in advanced cancers. Findings and caveats of the study: On average, a greater number of expanded clones characterised CD8+ T cells relative to CD4+.

Here immunoSEQ multiplex PCR was the method, and the copy in TCRdb shows in-frame clones only, minus some. The table records some 75,000 clones, more than 70% of them present only once. V dropped 2 bases and J dropped 2; count of bases not matched to a gene: 5. The CDR3 runs 16 residues. Germline V gene data show CDR1 as WNHNN and CDR2 as SYGVQD (reference sequence). The source of this sequence is an adult with an advanced solid tumor such as melanoma, head and neck, liver or kidney cancer. Source: CD4+ or CD8+ T cells sorted from blood, taken in a trial of the OX40 agonist ivuxolimab. The chain uses TRBV10-1 and TRBJ2-2; 7 bases match TRBD1. As DNA, the CDR3 is TGCGCCAGCAGTGAGGAGGGGGCATTTAACACCGGGGAGCTGTTTTTT. It is translated as CASSEEGAFNTGELFF.